This passage covers 6 T cell receptor beta chains from one sample sequenced in a study of control samples from healthy donors and cancer patients. Clones were sequenced by immunoSEQ multiplex PCR, and TCRdb holds only the in-frame ones, with some missing. The data contain 90,000 to 95,000 clones, around four fifths of them seen just once; the ten biggest clones take up approximately 20%. Source material: blood. The receptors stem from a man under 40 in good health.

This clone was counted once. V and J are TRBV6-6 and TRBJ1-4, with unresolved D. This CDR3 comprises 13 residues. V was shortened by 2 bases and J by 7 bases, with 8 bases between the two germline ends. Germline-derived CDR1 and CDR2 are MNHNY and SVGAGI (reference sequence). Written as DNA, the CDR3 is TGTGCCAGCAGTTACGGAGGGTTTGAAAAACTGTTTTTT. Translating it yields CASSYGGFEKLFF.

The V gene is TRBV20-1, the J gene TRBJ2-3, with a weak D call TRBD1 (5 bases). Per the germline V gene, CDR1 is DFQATT and CDR2 is SNEGSKA (reference sequence). Trimming removed 3 bases from V and 7 bases from J, with 8 bases in between. CDR3 length: 11 residues. The CDR3, as DNA: TGCAGTGCTAGTAAGGGGTATACGCAGTATTTT. It yields the protein CSASKGYTQYF.

V and J are TRBV7-2 and TRBJ2-1; TRBD2 aligns across 8 bases. The CDR3 totals 15 residues. Germline CDR1 is SGHTA and CDR2 is FQGNSA. V was clipped by 6 bases and J by 0 bases; unmatched bases: 4. The CDR3 nucleotides are TGTGCCAGCAGTTCACTAGCGGTCTCCTACAATGAGCAGTTCTTC. This encodes CASSSLAVSYNEQFF.

This clone occurred a few times. The chain combines TRBV5-5 with TRBJ1-2; D is perhaps TRBD1 (6 bases). V lost 5 bases to trimming and J lost 10 bases, with 24 bases between them. The V gene's germline CDR1 is SGHKS and CDR2 YYEKEE (reference sequence). This CDR3 comprises 15 residues. CDR3 in amino acids: CASSQTRDILIDYTF. CDR3 nucleotide sequence: TGTGCCAGCAGTCAGACCCGGGACATCCTTATCGACTACACCTTC.

V is TRBV2 and J is TRBJ1-2; D unclear. Per germline, CDR1 SNHLY and CDR2 FYNNEI. This CDR3 comprises 13 residues. Trimming shortened V by 5 bases and J by 4 bases, and 11 bases separated the two germline ends. The CDR3, as DNA: TGTGCCAGCAGTTTCCAGGAAGCCTATGGCTACACCTTC. Protein sequence: CASSFQEAYGYTF.

The chain uses TRBV2 and TRBJ1-6; 8 bases are shared with TRBD1. J was trimmed by 2 bases and V by 4 bases; bases with no gene match: 7. The CDR3 loop spans 17 amino acids. Germline CDR1 is SNHLY and CDR2 is FYNNEI. The CDR3 sequence is CASSGGQGATYNSPLHF. In DNA, the CDR3 is TGTGCCAGCAGTGGTGGGCAGGGGGCAACCTATAATTCACCCCTCCACTTT.